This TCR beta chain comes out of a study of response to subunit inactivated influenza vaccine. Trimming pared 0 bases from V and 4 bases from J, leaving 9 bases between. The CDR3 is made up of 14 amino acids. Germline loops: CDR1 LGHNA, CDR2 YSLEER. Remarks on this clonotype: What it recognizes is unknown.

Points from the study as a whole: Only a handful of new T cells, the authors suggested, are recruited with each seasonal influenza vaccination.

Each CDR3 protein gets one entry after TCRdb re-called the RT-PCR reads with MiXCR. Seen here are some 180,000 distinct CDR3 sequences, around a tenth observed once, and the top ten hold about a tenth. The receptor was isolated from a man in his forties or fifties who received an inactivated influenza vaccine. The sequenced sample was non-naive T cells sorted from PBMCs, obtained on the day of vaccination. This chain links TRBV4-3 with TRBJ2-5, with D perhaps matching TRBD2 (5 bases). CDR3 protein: CASSQDSLAETQYF. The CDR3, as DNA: TGCGCCAGCAGCCAAGATAGCCTAGCAGAGACCCAGTACTTC.